A selection of T cell receptor beta chains follows, all from one sample in a study of blood T cell repertoires in COVID-19. Profiling relied on immunoSEQ multiplex PCR, and the TCRdb table lists in-frame clones only, not all of them. The sample records 75,000 to 100,000 clones, under 85% being singletons. Sequences were obtained from peripheral blood. The receptors were gathered from a woman older than 75 with acute or convalescent COVID-19. CDR3s include the opening cysteine and the closing phenylalanine or tryptophan. Fields, in order: CDR3 length, J gene, V gene, CDR3 protein.

16 | TRBJ2-7 | TRBV7-3 | CASSLDSSGSPYEQYF
11 | TRBJ2-7 | TRBV11-3 | CASSQEAEQYF
14 | TRBJ2-7 | TRBV10-1 | CASSLGQSRYEQYF
14 | TRBJ2-3 | TRBV7-9 | CASTAGLPGDTQYF
14 | TRBJ1-6 | TRBV13 | CASSTRGLNSPLHF
12 | TRBJ2-2 | TRBV7-2 | CASRAGPGELFF
14 | TRBJ2-7 | TRBV5-4 | CASSSDRTIYEQYF
17 | TRBJ2-2 | TRBV23-1 | CASSQSGDTDYTGELFF
14 | TRBJ1-3 | TRBV3-1/TRBV3-2 | CASSPTGAGNTIYF
16 | TRBJ2-7 | TRBV11-3 | CASSLVPPGGGYEQYF
13 | TRBJ1-2 | TRBV5-8 | CASSLGGNYGYTF
15 | TRBJ2-5 | TRBV5-4 | CASSSSGLAEETQYF
16 | TRBJ2-3 | TRBV7-3 | CASSAVSGSETDTQYF
15 | TRBJ2-3 | TRBV18 | CASSPPGQGTDTQYF